These 2 T cell receptor beta chains were sequenced from one sample in a study of spatial heterogeneity in lung cancer. TCRdb re-analysed the 5' RACE reads in MiXCR, keeping a single row per CDR3 protein. The data show about 27,000 distinct CDR3 sequences, 7.1% seen once. Time point reported: sample taken at primary tumor resection. Study-wide findings and caveats: Higher tumor mutation counts went along with higher counts of expanded intratumoral alpha and beta TCRs.

Their antigen targets remain unknown. The sample consisted of lung tumor tissue, taken at surgery. All receptors come from a male donor with early-stage non-small cell lung cancer.

The sample holds many counts of this clonotype. The chain has TRBV3-1 and TRBJ2-1, with 7 bases matching TRBD1. CDR3 length: 16 residues. With 0 bases clipped from V and 1 base from J, the junction kept 3 bases outside the gene matches. Germline V gene sequence: CDR1 LGHDT, CDR2 YNNKEL (reference sequence). Here the CDR3 reads CASSQEATGSYNEQFF. The DNA of the CDR3 is TGTGCCAGCAGCCAAGAGGCGACAGGGTCCTACAATGAGCAGTTCTTC.

This clonotype was counted ten times or more. The rearrangement uses TRBV7-8 and TRBJ2-4; no clear D. The CDR3 runs 14 residues. Trimming shortened V by 5 bases and J by 5 bases, and 13 bases separated the two germline ends. Germline V CDR1 and CDR2: SGHVS, FQNEAQ. The chain's CDR3 is CASSRSMDQNIQYF. The CDR3 DNA follows: TGTGCCAGCAGCCGCAGCATGGACCAAAACATTCAGTACTTC.